This TCR beta chain was sequenced in a study of control samples from healthy donors and cancer patients. CDR1 LNHDA and CDR2 SQIVND come from the germline V gene (reference sequence). The CDR3 loop spans 14 amino acids. V was trimmed by 2 bases and J by 7 bases, leaving 14 bases between them. Sequencing was performed with immunoSEQ multiplex PCR; in TCRdb, only in-frame clones are kept and a portion is missing. The profile shows over 150,000 clones, roughly 92% of them singletons. The chain links TRBV19 to TRBJ1-2; D call uncertain. This receptor was identified in a young man in good health. Sequenced input: blood. In nucleotides, the CDR3 is TGTGCCAGTAGTATAAGGTTGGAATGGGGTGGCTACACCTTC. Encoded protein: CASSIRLEWGGYTF.